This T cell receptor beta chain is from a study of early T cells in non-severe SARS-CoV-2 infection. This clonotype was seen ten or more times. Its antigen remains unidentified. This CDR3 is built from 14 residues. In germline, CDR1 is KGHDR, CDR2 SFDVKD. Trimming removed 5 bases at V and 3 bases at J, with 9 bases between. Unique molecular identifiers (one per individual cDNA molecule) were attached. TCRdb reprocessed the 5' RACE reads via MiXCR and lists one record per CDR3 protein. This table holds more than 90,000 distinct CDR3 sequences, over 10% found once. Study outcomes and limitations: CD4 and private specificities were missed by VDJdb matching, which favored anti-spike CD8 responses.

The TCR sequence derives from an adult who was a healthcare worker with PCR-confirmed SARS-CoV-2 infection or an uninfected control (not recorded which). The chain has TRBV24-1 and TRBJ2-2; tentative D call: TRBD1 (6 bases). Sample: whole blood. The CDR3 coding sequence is TGTGCCACCAGTGCAGGGGTCGACACCGGGGAGCTGTTTTTT. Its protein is CATSAGVDTGELFF.